This TCR beta chain was captured by sequencing in a study of blood T cell repertoires in COVID-19. Turning to the study itself: Samples representing acute and convalescent COVID-19 were sourced from the United States, Italy and Spain. The analysed material was cDNA or gDNA that came from T cells, B-cell-depleted T cells, or PBMCs.

This CDR3 contains 22 residues. TCRdb's copy holds only in-frame clones and misses some; the assay was immunoSEQ multiplex PCR. Of approximately 300,000 clones in the sample, more than 70% were seen once. V usage is TRBV21-1 and J usage is TRBJ2-2; TRBD1, the D gene given by the table, was not confirmed from the DNA. TRBV21-1 is a pseudogene locus. This TCR was recovered from a woman in her forties or fifties with acute or convalescent COVID-19. Sequenced: peripheral blood. The DNA for the CDR3 is TGTGCCAGCAGCAAAGAAACCAATAAGAAAGGTAGGGACAGGTCGGTCACCGGGGAGCTGTTTTTT. As protein: CASSKETNKKGRDRSVTGELFF.